Listed here are 27 T cell receptor beta chains from one sample, sequenced in a study of T cell responses to AZD1222 COVID-19 vaccine. Sequencing was performed with immunoSEQ multiplex PCR; in TCRdb, only in-frame clones are kept and a portion is missing. Of some 170,000 clones in the sample, roughly 94% are singletons; the top ten hold about 4.6%. This specimen was peripheral blood, taken 28 days after the second AZD1222 dose. Receptors originate from an adult who received the AZD1222 COVID-19 vaccine.

V gene TRBV30 combines with J gene TRBJ2-5; D might be TRBD2 (6 bases). Germline V gene data show CDR1 as GTSNPN and CDR2 as SVGIG (reference sequence). The CDR3 length is 15 residues. The germline V and J ends were trimmed by 2 bases and 2 bases, with 15 bases remaining between them. The CDR3 coding sequence is TGTGCCTGGAGTCCCGGGGGTAGGAATCAAGAGACCCAGTACTTC. It codes for CAWSPGGRNQETQYF.

V is TRBV3-1 (or the pseudogene TRBV3-2) and J is TRBJ1-2; no clear D. Germline V CDR1 and CDR2: LGHDT, YNNKEL (reference sequence). Trimming shortened V by 4 bases and J by 8 bases, and 17 bases separated the two germline ends. There are 14 residues in the CDR3. The CDR3 DNA is TGTGCCAGCAGCCTACCCGGACTATCCAGGGGCTACACCTTC. Translation: CASSLPGLSRGYTF.

CDR3 sequence (DNA): TGTGCCAGCAGTCAAGGGACAGTGGCTAGCACAGATACGCAGTATTTT. Protein product: CASSQGTVASTDTQYF. The rearrangement uses TRBV6-1 and TRBJ2-3; 7 nucleotides match TRBD1. This CDR3 comprises 16 residues. Unmatched junction bases numbered 8, after V lost 5 bases and J lost 0 bases. CDR1 is MNHNS and CDR2 is SASEGT in the germline V gene.

V usage is TRBV28 and J usage is TRBJ2-5; tentatively, D is TRBD1 (5 bases). Trimming pared 3 bases from V and 5 bases from J, leaving 19 bases between. This CDR3 spans 16 amino acids. Germline values: CDR1 MDHEN, CDR2 SYDVKM. The CDR3 coding sequence is TGTGCCAGCAGTTTCCATTATAGGACAAGAAAGGAGACCCAGTACTTC. Encoded protein: CASSFHYRTRKETQYF.

The chain links TRBV27 to TRBJ2-1; D unresolved. CDR1 and CDR2 from the germline V gene are MNHEY and SMNVEV (reference sequence). V dropped 10 bases and J dropped 7 bases, with 14 bases sitting between them. The CDR3 consists of 12 residues. The CDR3, as DNA: TGTGCCACTAGAAATCGCGCAAATGAGCAGTTCTTC. Residues: CATRNRANEQFF.

CDR3 region: CASGLVQGVNHYGYTF. The CDR3, as DNA: TGTGCTAGTGGTTTAGTCCAGGGGGTCAATCACTATGGCTACACCTTC. The genes are TRBV12-5 and TRBJ1-2; 7 nucleotides agree with TRBD1. Germline V CDR1 and CDR2: LGHNT, FRNRAP. V was pared by 3 bases and J by 3 bases, with 10 bases of the junction left unmatched. CDR3 length equals 16 residues.

The chain has TRBV7-2 and TRBJ2-5; TRBD2 might be the D (6 bases). The V gene's germline CDR1 is SGHTA and CDR2 FQGNSA. Trimming pared 4 bases from V and 5 bases from J, leaving 20 bases between. The CDR3 has 16 amino acids. The CDR3 bases are TGTGCCAGCAGCTCCCTACGCCGGGGGTTAGGGGAGACCCAGTACTTC. Residues: CASSSLRRGLGETQYF. The full variable domain, its missing parts supplied by reference TRBV7-2 and TRBJ2-5, is GAGVSQSPSNKVTEKGKDVELRCDPISGHTALYWYRQSLGQGLEFLIYFQGNSAPDKSGLPSDRFSAERTGGSVSTLTIQRTQQEDSAVYLCASSSLRRGLGETQYFGPGTRLLVL.

The chain employs TRBV14 and TRBJ1-6; TRBD1 agrees at 9 bases. Germline assignment: CDR1 SGHDN and CDR2 FVKESK. The CDR3 is made up of 15 amino acids. Losses at the gene ends were 1 base for V and 6 bases for J; bases not matched to a gene: 1. CDR3 in DNA: TGTGCCAGCAGCCAAGCACAGGGGGCTAATTCACCCCTCCACTTT. Its protein is CASSQAQGANSPLHF. Complete variable domain (other parts from reference TRBV14 and TRBJ1-6): EAGVTQFPSHSVIEKGQTVTLRCDPISGHDNLYWYRRVMGKEIKFLLHFVKESKQDESGMPNNRFLAERTGGTYSTLKVQPAELEDSGVYFCASSQAQGANSPLHFGNGTRLTVT.

The chain links TRBV19 to TRBJ2-7; D gene uncertain. This CDR3 region has 12 residues. Trimming cost V 1 base and J 6 bases, with 7 bases left between them. The germline V gene has CDR1 LNHDA and CDR2 SQIVND (reference sequence). This CDR3 is CASSIGVGEQYF. CDR3 nucleotide sequence: TGTGCCAGTAGTATAGGAGTCGGCGAGCAGTACTTC.

This sequence joins TRBV25-1 and TRBJ1-3, with D possibly being TRBD1 (5 bases). Germline V lookup: CDR1 MGHDK, CDR2 SYGVNS. CDR3 length: 14 amino acids. The V end lost 0 bases, the J end lost 6 bases, and 9 bases lay between the germline ends. CDR3 region: CASSEYKGANTIYF. As DNA, the CDR3 is TGTGCCAGCAGTGAATATAAAGGGGCAAACACCATATATTTT.

V usage is TRBV6-2 or TRBV6-3 and J usage is TRBJ1-5, with no clear D. The CDR3 is 13 amino acids. Germline CDR1 reads MNHEY; CDR2 reads SVGEGT. V was trimmed by 2 bases and J by 6 bases, leaving 8 bases between them. CDR3 nucleotides: TGTGCCAGCAGTTACGGGTGGGGTCAGCCCCAGCATTTT. It codes for CASSYGWGQPQHF.

The gene calls are TRBV19 and TRBJ2-1, with D uncertain. CDR1 LNHDA and CDR2 SQIVND come from the germline V gene (reference sequence). The CDR3 sequence is 15 residues long. Trimming pared 2 bases from V and 3 bases from J, leaving 11 bases between. Here the CDR3 reads CASSIYVAHYNEQFF. The CDR3 region has the DNA TGTGCCAGTAGTATATATGTAGCTCACTACAATGAGCAGTTCTTC.

The J gene is TRBJ2-5, the V gene TRBV2; no definite D call. This CDR3 is 10 amino acids long. Trimming took 7 bases from V and 5 from J, leaving 5 bases between them. Germline V lookup: CDR1 SNHLY, CDR2 FYNNEI. The CDR3 DNA follows: TGTGCCAGCAAGGGTGAGACCCAGTACTTC. Translation: CASKGETQYF.

The chain couples TRBV18 to TRBJ1-4; 8 bases align to TRBD1. The trim removed 3 bases at V and 8 bases at J, leaving 5 bases unmatched. The CDR3 has 14 amino acids. From germline, CDR1 is KGHSH and CDR2 LQKENI. In DNA form, the CDR3 reads TGTGCCAGCTCACCGACAGGGGCTCGGGAAAAACTGTTTTTT. It translates to CASSPTGAREKLFF.

The chain combines TRBV2 with TRBJ1-1, with 9 bases matching TRBD1. With V trimmed by 5 bases and J by 4 bases, 5 bases remained unmatched. CDR1 is SNHLY and CDR2 is FYNNEI in the germline V gene. The CDR3 contains 14 residues. The CDR3 is CASSSGTGSTEAFF. DNA of the CDR3: TGTGCCAGCAGTTCCGGGACAGGGAGCACTGAAGCTTTCTTT.

The chain has TRBV4-1 and TRBJ1-5, with D uncertain. Germline V gene lookup returns CDR1 MGHRA and CDR2 YSYEKL. The CDR3 is 15 amino acids. Trimming stripped 1 base from V and 0 bases from J, with 7 bases between. CDR3 sequence reads: CASSQAADSNQPQHF. The CDR3 DNA reads TGCGCCAGCAGCCAAGCGGCAGATAGCAATCAGCCCCAGCATTTT.

The V gene is TRBV30, the J gene TRBJ1-4; a weak D match, TRBD1 (6 bases). With 1 base removed from V and 0 bases from J, the gap between germline ends came to 9 bases. CDR3 size: 15 residues. Germline V CDR1 and CDR2: GTSNPN, SVGIG (reference sequence). The CDR3 DNA reads as TGTGCCTGGAGTGCCACAGGGTCAACTAATGAAAAACTGTTTTTT. Its translation is CAWSATGSTNEKLFF.

This rearrangement joins TRBV28 to TRBJ2-2, with TRBD1 matching over 8 bases. CDR1 MDHEN and CDR2 SYDVKM come from the germline V gene. The CDR3 consists of 12 residues. CDR3 in DNA: TGTGCGGGACAGGACCTCACCGGGGAGCTGTTTTTT. The encoded protein is CAGQDLTGELFF.

The V call is TRBV7-6, the J call TRBJ1-3; TRBD1 agrees at 8 bases. CDR3 length: 17 amino acids. Germline loops: CDR1 SGHVS, CDR2 FNYEAQ. V gave up 0 bases and J gave up 0 bases; unmatched junction bases: 4. Here the CDR3 reads CASSLAGQVNSGNTIYF. The CDR3 DNA reads as TGTGCCAGCAGCTTAGCGGGACAGGTGAACTCTGGAAACACCATATATTTT.

V is TRBV6-6 and J is TRBJ1-6; TRBD1 agrees at 9 bases. The length of the CDR3 is 17 residues. Germline CDR1 and CDR2: MNHNY and SVGAGI (reference sequence). J gave up 5 bases and V 5 bases, and 10 bases lay outside the gene matches. The CDR3 region has the DNA TGTGCCAGCAGTAGATGGGACAGGGTTAACGATAATTCACCCCTCCACTTT. This translates into CASSRWDRVNDNSPLHF.

The chain has TRBV21-1 and TRBJ1-1; TRBD1, the table's D call, lacks a check against the DNA. TRBV21-1 is a pseudogene locus. This CDR3 region has 11 residues. This chain's CDR3 is CAIRQGGRAFF. The CDR3 DNA reads TGTGCCATCAGACAGGGCGGTAGGGCTTTCTTT.

This chain connects TRBV18 to TRBJ1-1; D is uncertain. The V end was cut by 6 bases, the J end by 2 bases, with 4 bases between. CDR3 length equals 11 residues. Looked up from germline, CDR1 is KGHSH and CDR2 is LQKENI. The CDR3 spells CASSLNTEAFF. CDR3 bases: TGTGCCAGCTCCTTAAACACTGAAGCTTTCTTT.

The chain is built from TRBV5-4 and TRBJ2-7; 7 bases line up with TRBD1. The CDR3 runs 14 residues. The J segment lost 6 bases and the V segment lost 4 bases, leaving 10 bases of the junction unmatched. CDR1 SGHNT and CDR2 YYREEE come from the germline V gene (reference sequence). This CDR3 reads CASSSGQVWGEQYF. The CDR3 region has the DNA TGTGCCAGCAGCAGCGGACAGGTGTGGGGCGAGCAGTACTTC.

The chain joins TRBV7-8 to TRBJ2-1; TRBD2 matches 10 bases. This CDR3 spans 18 amino acids. Germline CDR1 reads SGHVS; CDR2 reads FQNEAQ. V lost 0 bases and J lost 1; bases outside the gene matches: 6. In DNA, the CDR3 is TGTGCCAGCAGCTTAGCGTTTAGACTAGCGGGTTCCTACAATGAGCAGTTCTTC. Amino acids: CASSLAFRLAGSYNEQFF.

This CDR3 is CASSPLAGGYEQYF. DNA for the CDR3: TGTGCCAGCTCACCGCTAGCGGGAGGCTACGAGCAGTACTTC. The rearrangement joins TRBV18 to TRBJ2-7; 11 bases line up with TRBD2. Looked up from germline, CDR1 is KGHSH and CDR2 is LQKENI. CDR3 length equals 14 residues. The V and J ends lost 3 bases and 3 bases, in that order; junction bases with no gene match: 1.

The chain joins TRBV29-1 to TRBJ1-1; D is unresolved. Germline values: CDR1 SQVTM, CDR2 ANQGSEA. V was cut by 4 bases and J by 0 bases, with 3 bases left in between. The CDR3 spans 11 residues. CDR3 in DNA: TGCAGCGTTGCGATGAACACTGAAGCTTTCTTT. Translation gives CSVAMNTEAFF. The entire variable domain, with the rest obtained from reference TRBV29-1 and TRBJ1-1, is as follows: SAVISQKPSRDICQRGTSLTIQCQVDSQVTMMFWYRQQPGQSLTLIATANQGSEATYESGFVIDKFPISRPNLTFSTLTVSNMSPEDSSIYLCSVAMNTEAFFGQGTRLTVV.

The V call is TRBV5-4, the J call TRBJ2-3; D might be TRBD1 (5 bases). Germline CDR1 and CDR2: SGHNT and YYREEE (reference sequence). V lost 5 bases and J 5 bases, leaving 18 bases between the germline ends. CDR3 size: 15 residues. CDR3 in amino acids: CASSPPGRVKDTQYF. CDR3 bases: TGTGCCAGCAGTCCCCCCGGCAGGGTCAAAGATACGCAGTATTTT. The whole variable domain, filled in from reference TRBV5-4 and TRBJ2-3, reads ETGVTQSPTHLIKTRGQQVTLRCSSQSGHNTVSWYQQALGQGPQFIFQYYREEENGRGNFPPRFSGLQFPNYSSELNVNALELDDSALYLCASSPPGRVKDTQYFGPGTRLTVL.